The rows below give T cell receptor beta chains drawn from one sample of a study of cytotoxic CD8 clonotypes in ibrutinib-treated CLL. The data were produced by immunoSEQ multiplex PCR, yet TCRdb's version contains in-frame clones alone and is incomplete. This sample has 35,000 or so clones; over 55% occur once, and the top ten carry 16%. This specimen consisted of PBMCs, obtained at disease progression, from a patient treated with ibrutinib. These receptors originate from a human donor with chronic lymphocytic leukemia. CDR3s include the opening cysteine and the closing phenylalanine or tryptophan. D genes are given only for firm matches. Clone size appears in some rows only: once, few, many, or a class for an expanded clone.

cdr3_aa | cdr3_nt | v_call | clone_size | d_call | j_call | cdr3_length
CAISAGFLETQYF | TGTGCCATCAGTGCGGGGTTTCTGGAGACCCAGTACTTC | TRBV10-3 | . | . | TRBJ2-5 | 13
CASSMDRNTEAFF | TGCGCCAGCAGCATGGACAGGAACACTGAAGCTTTCTTT | TRBV5-1 | few | . | TRBJ1-1 | 13
CASSLAGSGQGETQYF | TGTGCCAGCAGCTTAGCGGGATCAGGGCAGGGGGAGACCCAGTACTTC | TRBV7-2 | . | . | TRBJ2-5 | 16
CASGFQGPGGNTIYF | TGTGCTAGTGGTTTCCAGGGGCCGGGAGGAAACACCATATATTTT | TRBV12-5 | many | . | TRBJ1-3 | 15
CASSEGLRGTGELFF | TGTGCCAGCAGTGAAGGACTGAGGGGCACCGGGGAGCTGTTTTTT | TRBV2 | few | . | TRBJ2-2 | 15
CASSPGLILEQFF | TGTGCCAGCAGTCCAGGACTCATTCTAGAGCAGTTCTTC | TRBV6-6 | once | . | TRBJ2-1 | 13
CASETSYEQYF | TGTGCCAGCGAAACTAGTTACGAGCAGTACTTC | TRBV2 | . | . | TRBJ2-7 | 11
CASSRQGFTEAFF | TGTGCCAGCAGCCGGCAGGGTTTCACTGAAGCTTTCTTT | TRBV6-5 | . | . | TRBJ1-1 | 13
CATSPQGGRRDTEAFF | TGTGCCACCAGCCCCCAGGGGGGGCGACGGGACACTGAAGCTTTCTTT | TRBV15 | . | TRBD1 | TRBJ1-1 | 16
CASIRDSSSGNTIYF | TGTGCCAGTATTCGAGACTCATCCTCTGGAAACACCATATATTTT | TRBV19 | . | . | TRBJ1-3 | 15
CASSLGGQNTEAFF | TGCGCCAGCAGCTTGGGGGGACAGAACACTGAAGCTTTCTTT | TRBV5-1 | . | . | TRBJ1-1 | 14
CASSPGALAEETQYF | TGCGCCAGCAGCCCTGGAGCGCTAGCGGAAGAGACCCAGTACTTC | TRBV5-1 | . | TRBD2 | TRBJ2-5 | 15
CASSPSGGGHRDTQYF | TGTGCCAGCAGCCCATCGGGAGGCGGCCACCGGGATACGCAGTATTTT | TRBV28 | . | TRBD2 | TRBJ2-3 | 16
CASSPLLGEGEQFF | TGTGCCAGCAGCCCCCTTTTGGGGGAGGGTGAGCAGTTCTTC | TRBV7-6 | . | TRBD2 | TRBJ2-1 | 14
CASSLERTSGAQETQYF | TGCGCCAGCAGCTTGGAACGGACTAGCGGGGCCCAAGAGACCCAGTACTTC | TRBV5-1 | . | TRBD2 | TRBJ2-5 | 17
CASIPEIGYNEQFF | TGTGCCAGCATTCCGGAAATAGGCTACAATGAGCAGTTCTTC | TRBV2 | . | . | TRBJ2-1 | 14